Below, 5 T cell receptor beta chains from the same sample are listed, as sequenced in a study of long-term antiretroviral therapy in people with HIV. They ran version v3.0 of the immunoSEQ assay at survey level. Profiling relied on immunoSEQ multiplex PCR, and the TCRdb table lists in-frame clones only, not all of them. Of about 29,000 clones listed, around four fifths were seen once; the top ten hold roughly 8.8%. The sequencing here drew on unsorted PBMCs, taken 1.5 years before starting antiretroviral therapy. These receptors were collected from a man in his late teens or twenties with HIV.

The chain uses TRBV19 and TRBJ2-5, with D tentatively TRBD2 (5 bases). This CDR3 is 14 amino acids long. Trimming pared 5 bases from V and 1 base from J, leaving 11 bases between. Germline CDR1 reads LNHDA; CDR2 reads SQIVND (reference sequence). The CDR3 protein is CASSSLGAQETQYF. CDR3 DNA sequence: TGTGCCAGTAGTTCACTAGGTGCCCAAGAGACCCAGTACTTC.

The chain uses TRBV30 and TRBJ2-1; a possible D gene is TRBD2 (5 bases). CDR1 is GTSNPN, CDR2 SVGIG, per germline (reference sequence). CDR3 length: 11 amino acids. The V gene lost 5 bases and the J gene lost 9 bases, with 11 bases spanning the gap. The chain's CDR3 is CAWPVGGEQFF. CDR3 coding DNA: TGTGCCTGGCCGGTCGGAGGTGAGCAGTTCTTC.

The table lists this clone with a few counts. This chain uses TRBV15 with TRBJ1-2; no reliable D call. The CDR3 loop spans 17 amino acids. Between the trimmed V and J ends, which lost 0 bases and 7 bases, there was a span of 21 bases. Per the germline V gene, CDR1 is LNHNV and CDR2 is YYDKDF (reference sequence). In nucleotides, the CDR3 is TGTGCCACCAGCAGAGATTACAGTCCTGGTTTGGGATCTGGCTACACCTTC. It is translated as CATSRDYSPGLGSGYTF.

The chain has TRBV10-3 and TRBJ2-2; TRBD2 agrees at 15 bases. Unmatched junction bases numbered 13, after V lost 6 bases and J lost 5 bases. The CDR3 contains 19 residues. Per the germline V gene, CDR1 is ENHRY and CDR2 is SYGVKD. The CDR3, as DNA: TGTGCCATCAGGGAAATTATGAGGACTAGCGGGGGGGGAACCGGGGAGCTGTTTTTT. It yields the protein CAIREIMRTSGGGTGELFF.

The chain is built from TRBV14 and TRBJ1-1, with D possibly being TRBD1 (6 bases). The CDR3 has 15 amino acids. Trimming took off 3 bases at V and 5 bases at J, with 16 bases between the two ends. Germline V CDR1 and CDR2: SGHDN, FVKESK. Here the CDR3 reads CASSHPEGGDTEAFF. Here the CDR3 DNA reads TGTGCCAGCAGCCACCCCGAGGGGGGTGATACTGAAGCTTTCTTT.